The present T cell receptor beta chain was sequenced within a study of T cells after yellow fever vaccination. On the study more broadly: Low-cell-number fractions underwent preparation using SMART-Seq v4 Ultra Low Input. General study points: Repertoires obtained by FACS sorting could include abundant clonotypes that entered as contaminants from the bulk population. Reappearance after the booster was seen for most primary-vaccination clones, at about 95% CD4 and 88% CD8.

The germline gives CDR1 SGHVS, CDR2 FQNEAQ. This CDR3 is built from 14 residues. V was shortened by 3 bases and J by 4 bases, with 12 bases between the two germline ends. Template switching with 5'RACE generated the TCR cDNA and added a universal primer site and UMIs. One entry per CDR3 protein results from TCRdb running MiXCR on the 5' RACE reads. This table holds about 170,000 distinct CDR3 sequences, about 11% found once. This clonotype was counted many times. The antigen is undetermined. The sample in question was CD8+ T cells sorted from PBMCs, obtained 15 days after the yellow fever booster vaccination. The rearrangement links TRBV7-8 to TRBJ1-1, with a tentative D call TRBD1 (5 bases). This clonotype was sampled from a man aged 18 to 29 who received the YFV17D yellow fever vaccine. The CDR3 is CASSLSATATEAFF. DNA of the CDR3: TGTGCCAGCAGCTTGTCCGCGACAGCCACTGAAGCTTTCTTT.